This is a list of T cell receptor beta chains from one sample in a study of regulatory T cells in long-lasting Graves disease. TCRdb redid the calling of the multiplex PCR reads with MiXCR, one entry per CDR3 protein. The sample comprises under 250,000 distinct CDR3 sequences, roughly 19% of which are singletons, and roughly 12% rests with the top ten. This sample also belongs to another study, concerning T cells in Graves' hyperthyroidism and ophthalmopathy.

This specimen consisted of peripheral blood mononuclear cells (PBMCs), obtained at new diagnosis, from a patient treated with antithyroid drugs. All receptors come from a woman in her 30s with Graves disease. The CDR3 runs from the conserved cysteine through the conserved F or W. The D gene is left open where the match is weak. A row's size may be missing; if present it is once, few, many or a size class.

clone_size d_call j_call v_call cdr3_nt cdr3_aa
many - TRBJ1-5 TRBV30 TGTGCCTGGAGTGTACTAACAGGACTCAATCAGCCCCAGCATTTT CAWSVLTGLNQPQHF
many TRBD1 TRBJ1-5 TRBV28 TGTGCCAGCAGTCTACAGGGGACCCTACTCAATCAGCCCCAGCATTTT CASSLQGTLLNQPQHF
few - TRBJ1-5 TRBV6-1 TGTGCCAGCCAAGAGCGAGGAAATCAGCCCCAGCATTTT CASQERGNQPQHF
few - TRBJ1-1 TRBV6-2/TRBV6-3 TGTGCCAGCAGTGACCCAGGGAGGGAGAACACTGAAGCTTTCTTT CASSDPGRENTEAFF
many - TRBJ2-5 TRBV11-2 TGTGCCAGCAGCTTAGGGGGTAGACACCACCGAGAGACCCAGTACTTC CASSLGGRHHRETQYF
many - TRBJ1-3 TRBV28 TGTGCCAGCAGTTTGGACCGGGGAAACACCATATATTTT CASSLDRGNTIYF
many - TRBJ1-2 TRBV2 TGTGCCAGCAGCGGAGCAGACTGGGCTAACTATGGCTACACCTTC CASSGADWANYGYTF
many TRBD1 TRBJ1-2 TRBV28 TGTGCCAGCAGCCGACAGGGTCCCTATGGCTACACCTTC CASSRQGPYGYTF
many - TRBJ1-5 TRBV10-3 TGTGCCATCAGTGAGGGGGTCGGGAGCAATCAGCCCCAGCATTTT CAISEGVGSNQPQHF
few - TRBJ1-2 TRBV27 TGTGCCACCTACCTCTATGGCTACACCTTC CATYLYGYTF
many - TRBJ1-4 TRBV28 TGTGCCAGCAGTTCGGCCCTAGGGAGTGAAAAACTGTTTTTT CASSSALGSEKLFF
- - TRBJ2-6 TRBV9 TGTGCCAGCAGCCGGATACAGAGGTCCCCTGGGGCCAACGTCCTGACTTTC CASSRIQRSPGANVLTF
- - TRBJ1-6 TRBV20-1 TGCAGTGCCTGGGGAGGATTTGGGACACCCCTCCACTTT CSAWGGFGTPLHF
many TRBD1 TRBJ1-3 TRBV29-1 TGCAGCGTTGTCGGACAGGGGAGAAACACCATATATTTT CSVVGQGRNTIYF
- TRBD1 TRBJ2-3 TRBV9 TGTGCCAGCAGCGTGACCGACACCGGGACAGGGGGCACAGATACGCAGTATTTT CASSVTDTGTGGTDTQYF
many - TRBJ1-1 TRBV16 TGTGCCAGCAGCCAATCCCAGACAAGGTTGAACACTGAAGCTTTCTTT CASSQSQTRLNTEAFF
many - TRBJ2-7 TRBV5-6 TGTGCCAGCAGCGTGCAGATTGGGATTAAGCTCTACGAGCAGTACTTC CASSVQIGIKLYEQYF
many TRBD2 TRBJ2-3 TRBV30 TGTGCCTGGAGTAGAGCGGGGGGGCCAGGTACGCAGTATTTT CAWSRAGGPGTQYF
many - TRBJ2-1 TRBV30 TGTGCCTGGAGTGTACTCAACCCCTACCCCCGGGAGCAGTTCTTC CAWSVLNPYPREQFF
many - TRBJ1-1 TRBV3-1 TGTGCCAGCAGCCAAGGACAGGTTTTGAACACTGAAGCTTTCTTT CASSQGQVLNTEAFF
- TRBD2 TRBJ2-5 TRBV19 TGTGCCAGTAGTCGACTAGCGGCCCAAGAGACCCAGTACTTC CASSRLAAQETQYF
many TRBD2 TRBJ2-3 TRBV20-1 TGCAGTGCTAGAGACGGGGGGCAACTAGCGGGGGGGACAGATACGCAGTATTTT CSARDGGQLAGGTDTQYF
many - TRBJ1-2 TRBV6-2/TRBV6-3 TGTGCCAGCAGTGGCGGGACGGTTTATGGCTACACCTTC CASSGGTVYGYTF
many - TRBJ2-1 TRBV28 TGTGCCAGCAGTTTACGTTCTAGGGACAATGAGCAGTTCTTC CASSLRSRDNEQFF
- TRBD1 TRBJ2-3 TRBV5-1 TGCGCCACCGGGACAGGGGGCACAGATACGCAGTATTTT CATGTGGTDTQYF
many - TRBJ2-5 TRBV19 TGTGCCAGTAGTATTTTCGGGGAGACAATAGAGACCCAGTACTTC CASSIFGETIETQYF
many TRBD2 TRBJ2-7 TRBV6-1 TGTGCCACGTCCGGGACTAAGCTCCGCGAGCAGTACTTC CATSGTKLREQYF
few - TRBJ2-3 TRBV2 TGTGCCAGCAGTTTAACCTTCGGACACACCCCCAGGTATTTT CASSLTFGHTPRYF
few TRBD1 TRBJ1-1 TRBV24-1 TGTGCCACCAGTGATCCTCGAAACAGGGGAGCTTTCTTT CATSDPRNRGAFF
- - TRBJ2-2 TRBV4-2 TGTGCCAGCAGCCAAGACGGGAGAGGGACCGGGGAGCTGTTTTTT CASSQDGRGTGELFF
many - TRBJ2-5 TRBV5-1 TGCGCCAGCAGCTTTGGAGGGGATGAGACCCAGTACTTC CASSFGGDETQYF
many TRBD1 TRBJ1-5 TRBV2 TGTGCCAGCAGCGGACAGGGAAGAAGCAATCAGCCCCAGCATTTT CASSGQGRSNQPQHF
many - TRBJ2-7 TRBV28 TGTGCCAGCAGTTTACCGTCAGGGCTCAAGAACGAGCAGTACTTC CASSLPSGLKNEQYF
- TRBD1 TRBJ1-1 TRBV12-3/TRBV12-4 TGTGCCAGCAGACTGGACAGGATATTGAACACTGAAGCTTTCTTT CASRLDRILNTEAFF
many - TRBJ2-3 TRBV27 TGTGCCAGCAGTTGGGACGGTCGCACAGATACGCAGTATTTT CASSWDGRTDTQYF
- - TRBJ1-1 TRBV12-3/TRBV12-4 TGTGCCAGCAGCCAAGCTCGATGGCCTCGGACGTCAGGTGAAGCTTTCTTT CASSQARWPRTSGEAFF
many - TRBJ2-6 TRBV28 TGTGCCAGCAGTCCCGGGGCAGTGGGCTCTGGGGCCAACGTCCTGACTTTC CASSPGAVGSGANVLTF
- - TRBJ2-3 TRBV6-1 TGTGCCAGCAAACAAGGGGCCACAGATACGCAGTATTTT CASKQGATDTQYF
many TRBD1 TRBJ1-1 TRBV19 TGTGCCAGTACAGACAGGGGGCATAGTGAAGCTTTCTTT CASTDRGHSEAFF
many - TRBJ2-1 TRBV11-2 TGTGCCAGCAGCTTAGGGGAGGGGGACAATGAGCAGTTCTTC CASSLGEGDNEQFF
- - TRBJ2-1 TRBV19 TGTGCCAGCGCAGGGGGGGCCAATCGTGAGCAGTTCTTC CASAGGANREQFF
many - TRBJ2-7 TRBV20-1 TGCAGTGCTAAGGTGAAGACCGAGCAGTACTTC CSAKVKTEQYF
- TRBD1 TRBJ1-3 TRBV19 TGTGCCAGTAGCCGCCCGGGACAGAGACTCTCCGCTGGAAACACCATATATTTT CASSRPGQRLSAGNTIYF
many TRBD2 TRBJ2-7 TRBV27 TGTGCCAGCCGGGCTAGCGGTTTCTACGAGCAGTACTTC CASRASGFYEQYF
- - TRBJ2-1 TRBV5-1 TGCGCCAGCAGCTATGAGAGCCGTCGAGATGAGCAGTTCTTC CASSYESRRDEQFF
- - TRBJ2-7 TRBV28 TGTGCCAGCAGCCTCCAGGGGATCGCCTACGAGCAGTACTTC CASSLQGIAYEQYF
few - TRBJ1-5 TRBV4-2 TGTGCCAGCAGCCAAGAGAGAAATCAGCCCCAGCATTTT CASSQERNQPQHF
many TRBD1 TRBJ1-1 TRBV12-3/TRBV12-4 TGTGCCAGCAGTGACGATGGAGGGGGCTTGTACACTGAAGCTTTCTTT CASSDDGGGLYTEAFF
once TRBD1 TRBJ1-6 TRBV12-3/TRBV12-4 TGTGCCAGCAGGACCGGGACAGGCACCAATTCACCCCTCCACTTT CASRTGTGTNSPLHF
many TRBD2 TRBJ2-3 TRBV10-1 TGCGCCAGCAGTTTGACTAGCGGGAGCCAGATAGATACGCAGTATTTT CASSLTSGSQIDTQYF
many TRBD1 TRBJ1-5 TRBV19 TGTGCCAGTCGGGACAGGGAGGATCAGCCCCAGCATTTT CASRDREDQPQHF
many TRBD1 TRBJ1-6 TRBV7-9 TGTGCCAGCACTCCCGGGACAGAGTCACCCCTCCACTTT CASTPGTESPLHF
many TRBD2 TRBJ2-1 TRBV19 TGTGCCAGCCGGACTAGCGGGACCCACAATGAGCAGTTCTTC CASRTSGTHNEQFF
few - TRBJ2-7 TRBV20-1 TGCAGTGCCGGTAGTAGGTCGCGCTCCTACGAGCAGTACTTC CSAGSRSRSYEQYF
- - TRBJ2-1 TRBV20-1 TGCAGTGCTAGATCAGGGAACAATGAGCAGTTCTTC CSARSGNNEQFF
many - TRBJ1-5 TRBV12-3/TRBV12-4 TGTGCCAGCAGTTTCGTAGGGGGTGTGGGACAGCCCCAGCATTTT CASSFVGGVGQPQHF
- - TRBJ2-5 TRBV29-1 TGCAGCGTTGAAATGGACAGACAAGAGACCCAGTACTTC CSVEMDRQETQYF
many - TRBJ1-2 TRBV5-4 TGTGCCAGCAGCTTGGGGCCAGGAGGCTATGGCTACACCTTC CASSLGPGGYGYTF
few - TRBJ1-1 TRBV10-3 TGTGCCATCAGTCCCCGACAGGACACTGAAGCTTTCTTT CAISPRQDTEAFF